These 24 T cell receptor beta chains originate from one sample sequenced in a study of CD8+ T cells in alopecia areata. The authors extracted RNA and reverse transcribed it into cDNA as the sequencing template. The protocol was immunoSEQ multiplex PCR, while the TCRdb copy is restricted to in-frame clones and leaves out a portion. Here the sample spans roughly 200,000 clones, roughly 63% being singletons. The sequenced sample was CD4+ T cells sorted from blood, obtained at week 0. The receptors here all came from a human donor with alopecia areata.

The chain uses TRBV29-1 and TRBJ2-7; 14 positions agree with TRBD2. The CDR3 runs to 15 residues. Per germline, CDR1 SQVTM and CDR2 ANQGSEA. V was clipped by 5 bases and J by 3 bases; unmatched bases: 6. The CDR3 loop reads CSVLRGTSGGYEQYF. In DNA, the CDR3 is TGCAGCGTTCTCAGGGGGACTAGCGGGGGCTACGAGCAGTACTTC.

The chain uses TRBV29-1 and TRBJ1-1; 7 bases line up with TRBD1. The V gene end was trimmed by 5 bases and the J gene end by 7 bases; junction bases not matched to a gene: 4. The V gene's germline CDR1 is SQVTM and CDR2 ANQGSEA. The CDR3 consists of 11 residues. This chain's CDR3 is CSVQRTGEAFF. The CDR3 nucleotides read TGCAGCGTTCAGAGGACAGGTGAAGCTTTCTTT.

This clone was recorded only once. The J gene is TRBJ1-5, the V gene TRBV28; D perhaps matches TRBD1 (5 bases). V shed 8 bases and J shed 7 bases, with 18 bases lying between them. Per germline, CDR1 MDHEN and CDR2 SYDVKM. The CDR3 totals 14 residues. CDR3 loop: CASYISGSRQPQHF. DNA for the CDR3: TGTGCCAGCTACATTTCAGGGAGCAGGCAGCCCCAGCATTTT. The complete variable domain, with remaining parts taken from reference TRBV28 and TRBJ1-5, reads DVKVTQSSRYLVKRTGEKVFLECVQDMDHENMFWYRQDPGLGLRLIYFSYDVKMKEKGDIPEGYSVSREKKERFSLILESASTNQTSMYLCASYISGSRQPQHFGDGTRLSIL.

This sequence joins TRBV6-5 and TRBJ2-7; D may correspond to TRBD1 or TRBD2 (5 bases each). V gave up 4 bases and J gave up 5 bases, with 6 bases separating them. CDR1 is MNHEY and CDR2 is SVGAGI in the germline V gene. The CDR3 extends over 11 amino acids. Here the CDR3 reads CASSWGHEQYF. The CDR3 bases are TGTGCCAGCAGTTGGGGACACGAGCAGTACTTC.

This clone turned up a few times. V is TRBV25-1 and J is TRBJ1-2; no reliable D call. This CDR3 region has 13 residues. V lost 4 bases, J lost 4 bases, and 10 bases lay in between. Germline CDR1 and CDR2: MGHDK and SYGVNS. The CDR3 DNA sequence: TGTGCCAGCAGTGGAGTAGGCCCCTATGGCTACACCTTC. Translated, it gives CASSGVGPYGYTF.

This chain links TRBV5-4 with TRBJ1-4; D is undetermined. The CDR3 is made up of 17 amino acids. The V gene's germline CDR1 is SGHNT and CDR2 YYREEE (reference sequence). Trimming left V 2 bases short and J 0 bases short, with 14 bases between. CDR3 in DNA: TGTGCCAGCAGCTTAGACGCGGAGAGTGCAACTAATGAAAAACTGTTTTTT. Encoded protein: CASSLDAESATNEKLFF. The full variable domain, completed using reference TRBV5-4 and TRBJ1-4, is ETGVTQSPTHLIKTRGQQVTLRCSSQSGHNTVSWYQQALGQGPQFIFQYYREEENGRGNFPPRFSGLQFPNYSSELNVNALELDDSALYLCASSLDAESATNEKLFFGSGTQLSVL.

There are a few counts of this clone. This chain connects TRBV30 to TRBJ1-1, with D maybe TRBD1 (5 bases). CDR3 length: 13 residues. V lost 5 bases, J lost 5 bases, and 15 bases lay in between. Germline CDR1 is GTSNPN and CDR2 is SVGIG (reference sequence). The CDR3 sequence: CAWARRGNTEAFF. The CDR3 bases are TGTGCCTGGGCCCGGAGGGGAAATACTGAAGCTTTCTTT.

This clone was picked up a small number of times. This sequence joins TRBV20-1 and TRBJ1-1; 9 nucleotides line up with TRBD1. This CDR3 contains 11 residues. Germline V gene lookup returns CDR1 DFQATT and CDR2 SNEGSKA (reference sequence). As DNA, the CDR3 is TGCAGGGCCGACAGGGGGAATGAAGCTTTCTTT. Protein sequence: CRADRGNEAFF.

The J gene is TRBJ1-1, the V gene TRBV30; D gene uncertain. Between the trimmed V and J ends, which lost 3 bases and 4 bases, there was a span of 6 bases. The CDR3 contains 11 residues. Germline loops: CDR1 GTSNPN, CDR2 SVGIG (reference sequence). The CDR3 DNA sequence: TGTGCCTGGAGAAGATCCACTGAAGCTTTCTTT. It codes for CAWRRSTEAFF.

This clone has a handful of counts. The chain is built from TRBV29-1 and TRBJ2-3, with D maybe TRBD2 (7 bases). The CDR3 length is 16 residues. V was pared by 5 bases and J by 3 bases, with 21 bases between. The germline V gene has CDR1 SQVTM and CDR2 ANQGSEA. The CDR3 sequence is CSVTGRAGGPTDTQYF. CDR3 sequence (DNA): TGCAGCGTTACCGGACGAGCCGGGGGGCCAACAGATACGCAGTATTTT.

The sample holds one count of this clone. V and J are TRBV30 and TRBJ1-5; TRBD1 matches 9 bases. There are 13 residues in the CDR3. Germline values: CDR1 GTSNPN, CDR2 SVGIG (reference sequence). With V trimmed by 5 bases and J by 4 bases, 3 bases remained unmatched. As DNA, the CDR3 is TGTGCCTGGCGACAGGGGGTTAATCAGCCCCAGCATTTT. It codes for CAWRQGVNQPQHF. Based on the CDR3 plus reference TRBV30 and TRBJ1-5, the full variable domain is SQTIHQWPATLVQPVGSPLSLECTVEGTSNPNLYWYRQAAGRGLQLLFYSVGIGQISSEVPQNLSASRPQDRQFILSSKKLLLSDSGFYLCAWRQGVNQPQHFGDGTRLSIL.

The CDR3 nucleotides are TGTGCCAGTAGACCTGACAGGGGGCTATATAGCAATCAGCCCCAGCATTTT. Protein product: CASRPDRGLYSNQPQHF. The chain employs TRBV19 and TRBJ1-5, with 10 bases that match TRBD1. Germline CDR1 reads LNHDA; CDR2 reads SQIVND (reference sequence). This CDR3 is 17 amino acids long. V gave up 6 bases and J gave up 0 bases; unmatched junction bases: 8.

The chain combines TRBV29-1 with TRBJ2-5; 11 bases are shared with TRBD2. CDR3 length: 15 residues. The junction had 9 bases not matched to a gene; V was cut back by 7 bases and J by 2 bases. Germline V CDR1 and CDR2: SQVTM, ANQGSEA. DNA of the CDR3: TGCAGCGGACGTACTAGCGGGGGAGTACAAGAGACCCAGTACTTC. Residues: CSGRTSGGVQETQYF. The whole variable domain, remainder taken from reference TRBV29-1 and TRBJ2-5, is SAVISQKPSRDICQRGTSLTIQCQVDSQVTMMFWYRQQPGQSLTLIATANQGSEATYESGFVIDKFPISRPNLTFSTLTVSNMSPEDSSIYLCSGRTSGGVQETQYFGPGTRLLVL.

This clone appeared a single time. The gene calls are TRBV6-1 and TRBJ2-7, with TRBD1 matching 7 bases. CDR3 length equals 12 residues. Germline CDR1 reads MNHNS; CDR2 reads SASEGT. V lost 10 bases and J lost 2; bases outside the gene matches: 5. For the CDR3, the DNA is TGTGCCACGGGACAGACCGCCTACGAGCAGTACTTC. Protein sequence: CATGQTAYEQYF.

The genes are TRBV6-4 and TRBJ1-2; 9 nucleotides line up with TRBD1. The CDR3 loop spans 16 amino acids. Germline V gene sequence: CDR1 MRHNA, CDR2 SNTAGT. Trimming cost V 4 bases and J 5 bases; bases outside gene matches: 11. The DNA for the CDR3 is TGTGCCAGCAGTGTCCATGGGACAGGGATAGGGTATGGCTACACCTTC. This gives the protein CASSVHGTGIGYGYTF.

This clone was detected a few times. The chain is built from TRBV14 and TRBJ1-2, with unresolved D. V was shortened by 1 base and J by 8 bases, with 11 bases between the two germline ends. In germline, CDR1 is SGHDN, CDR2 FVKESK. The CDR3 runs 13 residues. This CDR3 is CASSQAQLGGYTF. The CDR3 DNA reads TGTGCCAGCAGCCAAGCACAGCTGGGGGGCTACACCTTC. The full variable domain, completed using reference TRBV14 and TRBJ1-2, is EAGVTQFPSHSVIEKGQTVTLRCDPISGHDNLYWYRRVMGKEIKFLLHFVKESKQDESGMPNNRFLAERTGGTYSTLKVQPAELEDSGVYFCASSQAQLGGYTFGSGTRLTVV.

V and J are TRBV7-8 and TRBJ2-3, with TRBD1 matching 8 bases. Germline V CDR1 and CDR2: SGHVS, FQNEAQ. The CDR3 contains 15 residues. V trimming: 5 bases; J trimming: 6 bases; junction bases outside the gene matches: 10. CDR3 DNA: TGTGCCAGCAGCCCCCGGACAGGGAAGGGGGATACGCAGTATTTT. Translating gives CASSPRTGKGDTQYF.

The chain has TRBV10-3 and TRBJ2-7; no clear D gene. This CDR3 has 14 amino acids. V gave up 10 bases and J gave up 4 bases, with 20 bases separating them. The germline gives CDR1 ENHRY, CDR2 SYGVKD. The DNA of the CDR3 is TGTGCCACCGGGCTCCCACGGCTTCCTTACGAGCAGTACTTC. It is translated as CATGLPRLPYEQYF.

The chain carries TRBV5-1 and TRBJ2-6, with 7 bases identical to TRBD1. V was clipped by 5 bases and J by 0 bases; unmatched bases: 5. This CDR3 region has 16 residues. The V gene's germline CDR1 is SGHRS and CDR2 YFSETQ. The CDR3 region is CASSRDRVSGANVLTF. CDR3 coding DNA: TGCGCCAGCAGTCGAGACAGGGTCTCTGGGGCCAACGTCCTGACTTTC.

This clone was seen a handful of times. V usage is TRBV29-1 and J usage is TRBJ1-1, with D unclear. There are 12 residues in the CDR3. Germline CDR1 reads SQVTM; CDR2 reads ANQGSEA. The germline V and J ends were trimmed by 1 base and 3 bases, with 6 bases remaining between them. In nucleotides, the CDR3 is TGCAGCGTTGAAGGGCGGTACACTGAAGCTTTCTTT. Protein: CSVEGRYTEAFF.

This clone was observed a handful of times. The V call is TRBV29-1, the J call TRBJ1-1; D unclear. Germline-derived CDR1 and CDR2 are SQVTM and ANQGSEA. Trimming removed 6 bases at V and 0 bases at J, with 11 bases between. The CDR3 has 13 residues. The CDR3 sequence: CSVAPILNTEAFF. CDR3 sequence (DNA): TGCAGCGTCGCACCAATTCTGAACACTGAAGCTTTCTTT.

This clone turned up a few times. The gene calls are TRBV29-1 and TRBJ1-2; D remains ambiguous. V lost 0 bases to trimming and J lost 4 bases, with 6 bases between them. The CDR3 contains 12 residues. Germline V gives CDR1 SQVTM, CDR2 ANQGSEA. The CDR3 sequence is CSVEDGSYGYTF. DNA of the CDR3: TGCAGCGTTGAAGACGGCTCCTATGGCTACACCTTC.

In DNA form, the CDR3 reads TGTGCCAGCAGTCCTCCTCCGGGGCCCAATTACGAGCAGTACTTC. Its protein product is CASSPPPGPNYEQYF. The gene calls are TRBV25-1 and TRBJ2-7, with D perhaps assigned TRBD1 or TRBD2 (5 bases each). This CDR3 has 15 residues. Germline assignment: CDR1 MGHDK and CDR2 SYGVNS. V dropped 5 bases and J dropped 4 bases, with 18 bases sitting between them.

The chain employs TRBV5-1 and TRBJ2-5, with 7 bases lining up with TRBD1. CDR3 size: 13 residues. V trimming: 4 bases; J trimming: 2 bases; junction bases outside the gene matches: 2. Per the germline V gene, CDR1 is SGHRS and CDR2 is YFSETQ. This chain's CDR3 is CASSDRDQETQYF. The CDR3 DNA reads TGCGCCAGCAGCGACAGGGATCAAGAGACCCAGTACTTC.